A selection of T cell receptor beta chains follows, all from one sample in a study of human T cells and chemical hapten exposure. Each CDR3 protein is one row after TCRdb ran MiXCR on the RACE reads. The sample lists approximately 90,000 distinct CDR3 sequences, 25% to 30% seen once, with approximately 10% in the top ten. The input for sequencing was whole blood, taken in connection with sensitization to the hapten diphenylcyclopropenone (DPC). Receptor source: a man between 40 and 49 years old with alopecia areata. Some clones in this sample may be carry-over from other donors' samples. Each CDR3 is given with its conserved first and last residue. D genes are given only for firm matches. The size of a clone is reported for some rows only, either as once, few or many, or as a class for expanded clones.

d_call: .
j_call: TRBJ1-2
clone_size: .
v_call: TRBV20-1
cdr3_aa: CSARFAGYGYTF
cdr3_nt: TGCAGTGCTAGATTTGCAGGCTATGGCTACACCTTC

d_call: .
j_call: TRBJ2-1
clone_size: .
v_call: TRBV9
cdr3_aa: CASSVPRQGSSEQFF
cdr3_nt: TGTGCCAGCAGCGTACCTCGTCAAGGATCTAGTGAGCAGTTCTTC

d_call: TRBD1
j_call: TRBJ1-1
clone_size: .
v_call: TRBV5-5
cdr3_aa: CASRERTGFMNTEAFF
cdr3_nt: TGTGCCAGCAGGGAACGGACAGGGTTTATGAACACTGAAGCTTTCTTT

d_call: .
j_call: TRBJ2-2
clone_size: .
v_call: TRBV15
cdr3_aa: CATSRDNTGELFF
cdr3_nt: TGTGCCACCAGCAGAGATAACACCGGGGAGCTGTTTTTT

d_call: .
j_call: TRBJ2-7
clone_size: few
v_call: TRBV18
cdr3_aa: CASSLNRAYEQYF
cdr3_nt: TGTGCCAGCTCCCTCAATCGGGCCTACGAGCAGTACTTC

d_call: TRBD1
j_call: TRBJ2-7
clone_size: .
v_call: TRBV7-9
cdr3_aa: CASSPGQGIEQYF
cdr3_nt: TGTGCCAGCAGCCCTGGACAGGGGATCGAGCAGTACTTC

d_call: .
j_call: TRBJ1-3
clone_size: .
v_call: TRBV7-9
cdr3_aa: CASSFFALRANSGNTIYF
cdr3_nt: TGTGCCAGCAGCTTCTTCGCGCTCAGGGCCAACTCCGGAAACACCATATATTTT

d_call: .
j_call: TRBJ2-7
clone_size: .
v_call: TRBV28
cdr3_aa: CASSFMGSTYEQYF
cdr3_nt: TGTGCCAGCAGTTTCATGGGGTCGACCTACGAGCAGTACTTC

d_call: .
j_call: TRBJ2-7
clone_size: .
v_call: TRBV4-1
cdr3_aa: CASSQGRSYEQYF
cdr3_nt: TGCGCCAGCAGCCAAGGCAGATCCTACGAGCAGTACTTC

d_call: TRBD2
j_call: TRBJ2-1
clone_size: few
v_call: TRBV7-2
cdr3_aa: CASSSGLAGGPAYNEQFF
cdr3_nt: TGTGCCAGCAGCTCCGGACTAGCGGGAGGACCCGCCTACAATGAGCAGTTCTTC

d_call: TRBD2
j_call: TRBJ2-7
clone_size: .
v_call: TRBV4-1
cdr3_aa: CASSQGASGIVEQYF
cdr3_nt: TGCGCCAGCAGCCAAGGGGCTAGCGGGATAGTCGAGCAGTACTTC

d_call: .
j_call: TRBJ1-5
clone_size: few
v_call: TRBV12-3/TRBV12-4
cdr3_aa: CASSLSRSNQPQHF
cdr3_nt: TGTGCCAGCAGTTTATCTAGGAGCAATCAGCCCCAGCATTTT

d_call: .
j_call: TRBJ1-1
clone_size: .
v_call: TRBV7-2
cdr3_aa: CASSFERDTEAFF
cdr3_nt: TGTGCCAGCAGCTTTGAAAGGGACACTGAAGCTTTCTTT

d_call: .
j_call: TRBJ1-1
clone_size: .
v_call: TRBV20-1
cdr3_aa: CSARPDVARTEAFF
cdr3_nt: TGCAGTGCTAGACCCGACGTGGCGCGTACTGAAGCTTTCTTT

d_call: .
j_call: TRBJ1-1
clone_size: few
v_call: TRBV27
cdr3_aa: CASSFRGLNTEAFF
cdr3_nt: TGTGCCAGCAGTTTTAGAGGTTTGAACACTGAAGCTTTCTTT

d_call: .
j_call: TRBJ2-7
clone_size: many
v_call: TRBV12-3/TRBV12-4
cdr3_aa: CASSLGVLYSYEQYF
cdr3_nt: TGTGCCAGCAGTTTAGGTGTCCTATACTCCTACGAGCAGTACTTC

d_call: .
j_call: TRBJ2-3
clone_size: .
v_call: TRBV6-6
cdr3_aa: CASSYPGKRGGTSTDTQYF
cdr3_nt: TGTGCCAGCAGTTATCCGGGAAAGAGGGGGGGGACTAGCACAGATACGCAGTATTTT

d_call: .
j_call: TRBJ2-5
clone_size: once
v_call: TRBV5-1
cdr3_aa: CASSTPRSTETQYF
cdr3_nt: TGCGCCAGCAGTACCCCCCGGTCAACAGAGACCCAGTACTTC

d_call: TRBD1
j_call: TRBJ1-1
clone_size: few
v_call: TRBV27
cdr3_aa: CASSLSGTGVFYDTEAFF
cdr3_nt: TGTGCCAGCAGTTTATCCGGGACAGGGGTCTTTTATGACACTGAAGCTTTCTTT

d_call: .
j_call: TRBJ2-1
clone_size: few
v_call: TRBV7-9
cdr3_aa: CASSLSDRDEQFF
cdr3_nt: TGTGCCAGCAGCTTATCTGACCGAGATGAGCAGTTCTTC

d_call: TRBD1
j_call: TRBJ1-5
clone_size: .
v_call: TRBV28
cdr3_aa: CASRTTGGSQPQHF
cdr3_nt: TGTGCCAGCAGAACTACAGGGGGGTCTCAGCCCCAGCATTTT

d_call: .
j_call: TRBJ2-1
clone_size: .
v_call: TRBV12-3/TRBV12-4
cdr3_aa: CASSLGGARTTNEQFF
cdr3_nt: TGTGCCAGCAGTTTAGGTGGGGCCCGGACTACCAATGAGCAGTTCTTC

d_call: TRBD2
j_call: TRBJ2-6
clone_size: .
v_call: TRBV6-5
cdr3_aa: CASSPGLAGNPGANVLTF
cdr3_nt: TGTGCCAGCAGTCCTGGACTAGCGGGAAACCCTGGGGCCAACGTCCTGACTTTC

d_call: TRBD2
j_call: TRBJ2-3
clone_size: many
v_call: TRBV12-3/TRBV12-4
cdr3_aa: CASSAGGSTDTQYF
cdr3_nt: TGTGCCAGCAGTGCGGGGGGGAGCACAGATACGCAGTATTTT

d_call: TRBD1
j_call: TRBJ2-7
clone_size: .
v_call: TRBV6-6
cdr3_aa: CASTSGTGFHEQYF
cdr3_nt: TGTGCCAGCACCTCCGGGACAGGGTTTCACGAGCAGTACTTC

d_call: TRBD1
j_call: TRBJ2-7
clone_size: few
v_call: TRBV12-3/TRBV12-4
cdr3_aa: CASSARDSYEQYF
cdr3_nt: TGTGCCAGCAGTGCCCGGGACAGTTACGAGCAGTACTTC

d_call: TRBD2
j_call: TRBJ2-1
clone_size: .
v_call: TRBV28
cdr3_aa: CASRRRTSGNSEQFF
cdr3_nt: TGTGCCAGCAGACGAAGGACTAGCGGGAATTCTGAGCAGTTCTTC

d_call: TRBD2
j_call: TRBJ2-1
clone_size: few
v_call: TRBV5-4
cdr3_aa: CASSPPDRTRGNEQFF
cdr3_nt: TGTGCCAGCAGCCCTCCTGACCGGACTAGAGGCAATGAGCAGTTCTTC

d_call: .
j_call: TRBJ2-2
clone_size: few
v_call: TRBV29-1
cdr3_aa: CSVEYAAGGTGELFF
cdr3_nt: TGCAGCGTTGAATACGCGGCCGGAGGCACCGGGGAGCTGTTTTTT

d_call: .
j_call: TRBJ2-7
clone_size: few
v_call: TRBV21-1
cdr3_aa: CAWLSRLAGVTYEQYF
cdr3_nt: TGTGCCTGGCTAAGTAGACTAGCGGGAGTGACCTACGAGCAGTACTTC

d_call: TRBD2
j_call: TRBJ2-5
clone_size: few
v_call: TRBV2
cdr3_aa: CASSHGPGLAGEGGETQYF
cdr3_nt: TGTGCCAGCAGCCATGGACCGGGACTAGCGGGAGAGGGAGGAGAGACCCAGTACTTC

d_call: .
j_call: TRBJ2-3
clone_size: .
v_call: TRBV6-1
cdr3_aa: CASRVVGGTDTQYF
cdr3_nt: TGTGCCAGCAGGGTCGTTGGGGGGACAGATACGCAGTATTTT

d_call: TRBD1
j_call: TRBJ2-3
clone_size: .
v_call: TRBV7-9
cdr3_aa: CASSSFHFRGQGLTDTQYF
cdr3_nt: TGTGCCAGCAGCTCCTTTCACTTCCGGGGACAGGGGTTGACAGATACGCAGTATTTT